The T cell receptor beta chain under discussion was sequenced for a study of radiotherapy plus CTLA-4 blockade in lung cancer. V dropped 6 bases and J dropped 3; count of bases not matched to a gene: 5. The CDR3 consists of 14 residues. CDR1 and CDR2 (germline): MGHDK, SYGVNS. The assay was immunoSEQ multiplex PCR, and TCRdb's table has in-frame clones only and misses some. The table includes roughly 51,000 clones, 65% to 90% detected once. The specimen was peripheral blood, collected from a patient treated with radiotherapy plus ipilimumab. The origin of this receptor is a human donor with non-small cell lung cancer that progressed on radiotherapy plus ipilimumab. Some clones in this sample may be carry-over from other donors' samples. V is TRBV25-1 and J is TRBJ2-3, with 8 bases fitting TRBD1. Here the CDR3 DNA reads TGTGCCAGCAGGGACAGGGTTTTAACAGATACGCAGTATTTT. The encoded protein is CASRDRVLTDTQYF.